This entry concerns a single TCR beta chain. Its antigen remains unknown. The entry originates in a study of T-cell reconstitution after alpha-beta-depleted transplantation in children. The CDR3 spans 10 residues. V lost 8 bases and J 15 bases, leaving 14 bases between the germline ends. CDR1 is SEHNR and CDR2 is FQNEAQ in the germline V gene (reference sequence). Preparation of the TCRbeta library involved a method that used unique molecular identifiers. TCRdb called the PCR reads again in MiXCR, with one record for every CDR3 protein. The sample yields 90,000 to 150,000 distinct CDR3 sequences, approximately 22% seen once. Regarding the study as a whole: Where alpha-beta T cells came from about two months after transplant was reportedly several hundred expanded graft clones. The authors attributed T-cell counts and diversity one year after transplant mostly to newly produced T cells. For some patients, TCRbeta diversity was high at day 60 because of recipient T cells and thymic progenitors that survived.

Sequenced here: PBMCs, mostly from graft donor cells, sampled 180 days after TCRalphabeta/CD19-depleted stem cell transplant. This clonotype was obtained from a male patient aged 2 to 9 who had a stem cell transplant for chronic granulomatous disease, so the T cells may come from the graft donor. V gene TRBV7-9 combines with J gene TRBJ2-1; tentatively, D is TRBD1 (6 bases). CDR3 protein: CASRRTELFF. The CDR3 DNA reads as TGTGCCAGCCGCCGGACAGAATTGTTCTTC.